The entry below describes one TCR beta chain. This CDR3 spans 14 amino acids. Between the trimmed V and J ends, which lost 3 bases and 13 bases, there was a span of 19 bases. From germline, CDR1 is MDHEN and CDR2 SYDVKM. These data are taken from a study of blood T cells in healthy people across ages. Primed by a sample-barcoded 5' primer and a J-beta primer mix, a second PCR proceeded for about 7 to 12 cycles. TCRdb independently ran MiXCR on the 5' RACE reads; one entry per CDR3 protein. The profile shows roughly 2 million distinct CDR3 sequences, just under 50% of them singletons. The material sequenced was blood. This receptor was taken from a woman in her thirties or forties in good health. This chain uses TRBV28 with TRBJ2-1; possibly TRBD1 for D (6 bases). The CDR3 loop is CASSFPRDKETQFF. The CDR3 DNA reads as TGTGCCAGCAGTTTTCCCCGGGACAAAGAGACCCAGTTCTTC.